Below are 27 T cell receptor beta chains sequenced from a single sample in a study of Ad26.COV2.S vaccination and SARS-CoV-2 variants. The treatment is: roughly 20 received Ad26.COV2.S at low or high dose, single or two shots; 5 received placebo; per-sample allocation not given. Samples came from day 63 after the first vaccine or placebo injection. Clones were sequenced by immunoSEQ multiplex PCR, and TCRdb holds only the in-frame ones, with some missing. This sample has some 340,000 clones, with 85% found just once. Here the sequenced sample was peripheral blood, taken in a trial of Ad26.COV2.S vaccine versus placebo. The receptors stem from a person aged 18-65 years who received the Ad26.COV2.S COVID-19 vaccine or a placebo.

The chain uses TRBV6-4 and TRBJ2-5; tentatively, D is TRBD2 (5 bases). V was trimmed by 4 bases and J by 5 bases, leaving 11 bases between them. Germline lookup yields CDR1 MRHNA and CDR2 SNTAGT. The CDR3 is 13 residues long. This CDR3 reads CASSVEAWETQYF. CDR3 DNA sequence: TGTGCCAGCAGTGTGGAGGCGTGGGAGACCCAGTACTTC.

As regards this clone: This sample includes further DNA sequences coding for the same CDR3. The rearrangement links TRBV5-1 to TRBJ2-7; D gene unclear. The CDR3 covers 12 residues. V lost 2 bases and J lost 2, with 5 bases in between. Germline V CDR1 and CDR2: SGHRS, YFSETQ. CDR3 sequence reads: CASSLTAYEQYF. The CDR3, as DNA: TGCGCCAGCAGCTTAACGGCCTACGAGCAGTACTTC. Based on the CDR3 plus reference TRBV5-1 and TRBJ2-7, the full variable domain is KAGVTQTPRYLIKTRGQQVTLSCSPISGHRSVSWYQQTPGQGLQFLFEYFSETQRNKGNFPGRFSGRQFSNSRSEMNVSTLELGDSALYLCASSLTAYEQYFGPGTRLTVT.

The table lists this clone with a count of one. This chain connects TRBV4-1 to TRBJ1-5; 7 positions agree with TRBD1. The CDR3 runs 18 residues. CDR1 is MGHRA and CDR2 is YSYEKL in the germline V gene. The V gene end was trimmed by 0 bases and the J gene end by 0 bases; junction bases not matched to a gene: 8. CDR3 DNA: TGCGCCAGCAGCCAAGATGGCAGGGGGGGTTATAGCAATCAGCCCCAGCATTTT. Translated: CASSQDGRGGYSNQPQHF.

In its sample, this clone was seen once. The chain uses TRBV2 and TRBJ2-7; D may be TRBD1 (6 bases). This CDR3 comprises 15 residues. Germline V gene data show CDR1 as SNHLY and CDR2 as FYNNEI. The ends were cut back, 7 bases at V and 2 bases at J, with 18 bases in the middle. CDR3 DNA: TGTGCCAGCAACTCAGGGACAACCATTACCTACGAGCAGTACTTC. It translates to CASNSGTTITYEQYF.

This chain links TRBV28 with TRBJ2-6; 9 nucleotides agree with TRBD1. CDR3 length: 18 residues. V shed 8 bases and J 2 bases; nucleotides not matched to a gene: 13. Germline loops: CDR1 MDHEN, CDR2 SYDVKM. DNA of the CDR3: TGTGCCAGCCGCACAGGGGGCCTCCTGGCAGCTGGGGCCAACGTCCTGACTTTC. Translation: CASRTGGLLAAGANVLTF.

The sample holds a few counts of this clone. The chain has TRBV7-3 and TRBJ1-2; D is ambiguous. The CDR3 covers 14 residues. Looked up from germline, CDR1 is SGHTA and CDR2 is FQGTGA. The germline V and J ends were trimmed by 2 bases and 4 bases, with 11 bases remaining between them. The CDR3 is CASSLEGQSYGYTF. CDR3 in DNA: TGTGCCAGCAGCTTAGAAGGGCAGAGCTATGGCTACACCTTC.

V usage is TRBV7-9 and J usage is TRBJ2-1; D uncertain. With 5 bases removed from V and 2 bases from J, the gap between germline ends came to 10 bases. The germline V gene has CDR1 SEHNR and CDR2 FQNEAQ (reference sequence). The CDR3 spans 14 residues. DNA of the CDR3: TGTGCCAGCAGCCCAGAATACCCCTACAATGAGCAGTTCTTC. This translates into CASSPEYPYNEQFF.

The chain links TRBV3-1 (or the pseudogene TRBV3-2) to TRBJ2-7; 7 bases align to TRBD1. J lost 1 base, V lost 1 base, and 4 bases had no gene match. The length of the CDR3 is 15 residues. The V gene's germline CDR1 is LGHDT and CDR2 YNNKEL (reference sequence). As DNA, the CDR3 is TGTGCCAGCAGCCAAGTGGGACAGCTATCCTACGAGCAGTACTTC. Encoded protein: CASSQVGQLSYEQYF.

The chain links TRBV9 to TRBJ1-2, with D perhaps matching TRBD1 (5 bases). This CDR3 spans 15 amino acids. CDR1 is SGDLS, CDR2 YYNGEE, per germline. V lost 4 bases, J lost 4 bases, and 17 bases lay in between. This chain's CDR3 is CASSPRQGGFYGYTF. CDR3 DNA sequence: TGTGCCAGCAGCCCCCGGCAGGGAGGATTCTATGGCTACACCTTC. Together with reference TRBV9 and TRBJ1-2, the CDR3 gives the full variable domain: DSGVTQTPKHLITATGQRVTLRCSPRSGDLSVYWYQQSLDQGLQFLIQYYNGEERAKGNILERFSAQQFPDLHSELNLSSLELGDSALYFCASSPRQGGFYGYTFGSGTRLTVV.

The genes are TRBV5-4 and TRBJ1-3; TRBD1 might be the D (5 bases). The CDR3 runs to 14 residues. Germline CDR1 and CDR2: SGHNT and YYREEE (reference sequence). V lost 5 bases to trimming and J lost 2 bases, with 11 bases between them. The CDR3 here is CASSSGGAGNTIYF. The CDR3 bases are TGTGCCAGCAGTTCGGGGGGGGCTGGAAACACCATATATTTT.

The chain is built from TRBV25-1 and TRBJ2-7; D not certain. This CDR3 has 11 residues. V lost 1 base and J lost 6, with 4 bases in between. Per the germline V gene, CDR1 is MGHDK and CDR2 is SYGVNS. In DNA, the CDR3 is TGTGCCAGCAGTGAATGGGGCGAGCAGTACTTC. Its translation is CASSEWGEQYF.

The chain is built from TRBV7-2 and TRBJ1-2; the D gene is possibly TRBD1 (5 bases). This CDR3 contains 15 residues. Looked up from germline, CDR1 is SGHTA and CDR2 is FQGNSA. Trimming took 5 bases from V and 3 from J, leaving 16 bases between them. The DNA of the CDR3 is TGTGCCAGCAGCCTTAAGCGGGGGACCGACTATGGCTACACCTTC. This gives the protein CASSLKRGTDYGYTF.

This clone was observed a single time. The V call is TRBV7-9, the J call TRBJ1-5, with 7 bases matching TRBD1. V shed 4 bases, J shed 0 bases, and the junction held 6 bases outside the gene matches. Germline CDR1 and CDR2: SEHNR and FQNEAQ (reference sequence). The CDR3 is 16 residues long. CDR3 sequence: CASSYGTANSNQPQHF. In nucleotides, the CDR3 is TGTGCCAGCAGCTATGGGACAGCTAATAGCAATCAGCCCCAGCATTTT. Full variable domain (rest looked up from reference TRBV7-9 and TRBJ1-5): DTGVSQNPRHKITKRGQNVTFRCDPISEHNRLYWYRQTLGQGPEFLTYFQNEAQLEKSRLLSDRFSAERPKGSFSTLEIQRTEQGDSAMYLCASSYGTANSNQPQHFGDGTRLSIL.

The J gene is TRBJ2-3, the V gene TRBV7-3; possibly TRBD2 for D (6 bases). Germline V CDR1 and CDR2: SGHTA, FQGTGA. V was pared by 8 bases and J by 0 bases, with 21 bases between. This CDR3 has 17 amino acids. The CDR3 sequence: CASARAPGDSSTDTQYF. DNA for the CDR3: TGTGCCAGCGCTAGGGCGCCTGGGGACTCTAGCACAGATACGCAGTATTTT.

The chain recombines TRBV7-2 with TRBJ2-7; D uncertain. Trimming pared 4 bases from V and 0 bases from J, leaving 4 bases between. This CDR3 spans 12 amino acids. Germline loops: CDR1 SGHTA, CDR2 FQGNSA. CDR3 bases: TGTGCCAGCAGCTCCCGCTCCTACGAGCAGTACTTC. It yields the protein CASSSRSYEQYF.

The CDR3 nucleotides read TGTGCCAGCAGCATCCCGTCGACAGGACAGCGAAACACCATATATTTT. Translation: CASSIPSTGQRNTIYF. The V call is TRBV21-1, the J call TRBJ1-3; TRBD1, the table's D call, lacks a check against the DNA. TRBV21-1 is a recognized pseudogene. The CDR3 has 16 amino acids.

V and J are TRBV5-1 and TRBJ2-3; TRBD2 aligns across 8 bases. CDR3 length equals 13 residues. Germline values: CDR1 SGHRS, CDR2 YFSETQ. V dropped 4 bases and J dropped 8; count of bases not matched to a gene: 6. CDR3 region: CASSGGTRVTQYF. Here the CDR3 DNA reads TGCGCCAGCAGCGGCGGGACTAGGGTTACGCAGTATTTT. The full variable domain, in which reference TRBV5-1 and TRBJ2-3 provide the parts outside the CDR3, is KAGVTQTPRYLIKTRGQQVTLSCSPISGHRSVSWYQQTPGQGLQFLFEYFSETQRNKGNFPGRFSGRQFSNSRSEMNVSTLELGDSALYLCASSGGTRVTQYFGPGTRLTVL.

This chain links TRBV6-4 with TRBJ1-4; tentative D call: TRBD1 (6 bases). Looked up from germline, CDR1 is MRHNA and CDR2 is SNTAGT. The CDR3 has 13 amino acids. The ends were cut back, 4 bases at V and 7 bases at J, with 10 bases in the middle. The CDR3 DNA follows: TGTGCCAGCAGTGGGGGGCGAGGTGAAAAACTGTTTTTT. Amino acids: CASSGGRGEKLFF.

The chain recombines TRBV9 with TRBJ1-1; maybe TRBD1 (5 bases). V dropped 6 bases and J dropped 4 bases, with 19 bases sitting between them. The CDR3 spans 15 residues. In germline, CDR1 is SGDLS, CDR2 YYNGEE. The CDR3 sequence: CASKSGQGFGTEAFF. CDR3 in DNA: TGTGCCAGCAAATCAGGGCAGGGCTTTGGCACTGAAGCTTTCTTT. Full variable domain (missing parts from reference TRBV9 and TRBJ1-1): DSGVTQTPKHLITATGQRVTLRCSPRSGDLSVYWYQQSLDQGLQFLIQYYNGEERAKGNILERFSAQQFPDLHSELNLSSLELGDSALYFCASKSGQGFGTEAFFGQGTRLTVV.

This rearrangement joins TRBV7-2 to TRBJ2-7; 8 bases match TRBD1. The germline V gene has CDR1 SGHTA and CDR2 FQGNSA. V dropped 3 bases and J dropped 6; count of bases not matched to a gene: 4. The CDR3 has 13 residues. CDR3 in amino acids: CASSFSDRAEQYF. CDR3 bases: TGTGCCAGCAGCTTTTCGGACAGGGCCGAGCAGTACTTC. Full variable domain (outside the CDR3, taken from reference TRBV7-2 and TRBJ2-7): GAGVSQSPSNKVTEKGKDVELRCDPISGHTALYWYRQSLGQGLEFLIYFQGNSAPDKSGLPSDRFSAERTGGSVSTLTIQRTQQEDSAVYLCASSFSDRAEQYFGPGTRLTVT.

The chain links TRBV12-1 to TRBJ1-3; the D call in the table, TRBD1, was not verified against the DNA. TRBV12-1 is termed a pseudogene. The CDR3 has 16 amino acids. CDR3 in amino acids: CASSYQDPNSGNTIYF. CDR3 DNA sequence: TGTGCCAGCAGCTATCAGGATCCTAACTCTGGAAACACCATATATTTT.

This clone was observed many times. J is TRBJ2-2 and V is TRBV7-9, with a weak D call TRBD1 (6 bases). With 5 bases removed from V and 4 bases from J, the gap between germline ends came to 14 bases. The CDR3 runs 15 residues. Germline V gene sequence: CDR1 SEHNR, CDR2 FQNEAQ (reference sequence). The CDR3: CASSPFRDTTGELFF. Written as DNA, the CDR3 is TGTGCCAGCAGCCCCTTCCGGGACACCACCGGGGAGCTGTTTTTT.

This sequence joins TRBV6-4 and TRBJ2-1, with 16 positions matching TRBD2. V gave up 2 bases and J gave up 3 bases; unmatched junction bases: 4. The V gene's germline CDR1 is MRHNA and CDR2 SNTAGT. There are 18 residues in the CDR3. DNA for the CDR3: TGTGCCAGCAGTGACACGGGACTAGCGGGGGGGGACTACAATGAGCAGTTCTTC. Its translation: CASSDTGLAGGDYNEQFF.

This clone was counted once. The chain couples TRBV7-3 to TRBJ2-5, with D perhaps assigned TRBD1 or TRBD2 (5 bases each). CDR3 length equals 16 residues. The V gene lost 0 bases and the J gene lost 1 base, with 12 bases spanning the gap. Germline V gives CDR1 SGHTA, CDR2 FQGTGA. CDR3 in amino acids: CASSLTRAGGQETQYF. In DNA form, the CDR3 reads TGTGCCAGCAGCTTAACAAGGGCTGGGGGCCAAGAGACCCAGTACTTC.

The rearrangement joins TRBV6-5 to TRBJ2-1; weak D call: TRBD1 (6 bases). This CDR3 has 13 amino acids. Germline V gene data show CDR1 as MNHEY and CDR2 as SVGAGI. V was clipped by 2 bases and J by 5 bases, with 7 bases between them. CDR3 sequence: CASSYGQNNEQFF. CDR3 coding DNA: TGTGCCAGCAGTTACGGACAGAACAATGAGCAGTTCTTC.

The chain employs TRBV5-1 and TRBJ1-4; maybe TRBD1 (5 bases). V lost 5 bases and J lost 0, with 11 bases in between. The CDR3 extends over 15 amino acids. CDR1 is SGHRS, CDR2 YFSETQ, per germline. The CDR3 here is CASSGGAATNEKLFF. In DNA, the CDR3 is TGCGCCAGCAGTGGAGGGGCCGCAACTAATGAAAAACTGTTTTTT. The full variable domain, rest sourced from reference TRBV5-1 and TRBJ1-4, is KAGVTQTPRYLIKTRGQQVTLSCSPISGHRSVSWYQQTPGQGLQFLFEYFSETQRNKGNFPGRFSGRQFSNSRSEMNVSTLELGDSALYLCASSGGAATNEKLFFGSGTQLSVL.

The CDR3 here is CASSSDGQSNQPQHF. The CDR3 nucleotides read TGTGCCAGCAGCTCGGACGGGCAAAGCAATCAGCCCCAGCATTTT. The V and J genes are TRBV9 and TRBJ1-5; no reliable D call. The CDR3 extends over 15 amino acids. In germline, CDR1 is SGDLS, CDR2 YYNGEE. V lost 4 bases and J 1 base, leaving 12 bases between the germline ends.